The 3 T cell receptor beta chains given below trace back to one sample, sequenced in a study of blood T cell repertoires in COVID-19. Clones were read by immunoSEQ multiplex PCR, and TCRdb kept only the in-frame ones, dropping some. The sample has roughly 100,000 clones, more than 85% seen once. Material for sequencing was peripheral blood. The receptors stem from a man between 18 and 29 years old with acute or convalescent COVID-19.

V is TRBV7-9 and J is TRBJ1-2; 7 positions match TRBD1. This CDR3 has 14 amino acids. Germline-derived CDR1 and CDR2 are SEHNR and FQNEAQ (reference sequence). Unmatched junction bases numbered 3, after V lost 1 base and J lost 4 bases. CDR3 protein: CASSLGQGLYGYTF. The DNA for the CDR3 is TGTGCCAGCAGCTTAGGACAGGGTCTCTATGGCTACACCTTC. Full variable domain (remainder filled in from reference TRBV7-9 and TRBJ1-2): DTGVSQNPRHKITKRGQNVTFRCDPISEHNRLYWYRQTLGQGPEFLTYFQNEAQLEKSRLLSDRFSAERPKGSFSTLEIQRTEQGDSAMYLCASSLGQGLYGYTFGSGTRLTVV.

The J gene is TRBJ2-1, the V gene TRBV3-1 (or the pseudogene TRBV3-2), with 13 bases that match TRBD2. V lost 1 base, J lost 0 bases, and 9 bases stayed unmatched. The CDR3 runs to 20 residues. Germline assignment: CDR1 LGHDT and CDR2 YNNKEL (reference sequence). In nucleotides, the CDR3 is TGTGCCAGCAGCCAAGTCGCGGGACTAGCGGGACTGAGCTCCTACAATGAGCAGTTCTTC. Its protein is CASSQVAGLAGLSSYNEQFF.

The V gene is TRBV6-5, the J gene TRBJ1-1, with D perhaps matching TRBD1 (5 bases). The CDR3 runs 13 residues. CDR1 and CDR2 from the germline V gene are MNHEY and SVGAGI. V was clipped by 8 bases and J by 1 base, with 11 bases between them. DNA of the CDR3: TGTGCCAGCGGAGGGACCTCGAACACTGAAGCTTTCTTT. Residues: CASGGTSNTEAFF.